This T cell receptor beta chain was identified in a study of blood T cell repertoires in COVID-19. The CDR3 loop spans 15 amino acids. CDR1 is KGHDR and CDR2 is SFDVKD in the germline V gene. V shed 4 bases and J shed 4 bases, with 15 bases lying between them. Method: immunoSEQ multiplex PCR; TCRdb's copy keeps in-frame clones and lacks some. Of 100,000 to 150,000 clones listed, 70% to 75% are singletons. The sample was peripheral blood. The chain has TRBV24-1 and TRBJ2-5; D ambiguous. The receptor was derived from a man aged 60-69 years with acute or convalescent COVID-19. The CDR3 loop is CATSDPARNLETQYF. DNA of the CDR3: TGTGCCACCAGTGACCCCGCGAGGAACCTAGAGACCCAGTACTTC.